The T cell receptor (beta chain) under discussion was sequenced for a study of glioma-infiltrating T cells. Findings and limits, study-wide: Very few CDR3 sequences were shared between tissue and blood. Tissue-blood divergence was below expectation in non-neoplastic patients, above in gliomas.

This CDR3 region has 15 residues. Germline CDR1 LNHDA, CDR2 SQIVND (reference sequence). TCR alpha and beta CDR3 regions were amplified from RNA using iRepertoire nested multiplex PCR. Tissue mRNA or PBMC total RNA, roughly 100-400 ng, went into one-step reverse transcription and amplification. TCRdb passed the multiplex PCR reads through MiXCR, listing each CDR3 protein once. The sample shows roughly 100,000 distinct CDR3 sequences, around 42% of them seen only once. Points on this clonotype: Its matching antigen is unknown. Germline is not matched at one junction end, which may reflect a read error.

The material sequenced was glioma tissue, nonneoplastic brain tissue, or PBMCs (not recorded which). This TCR came from a human donor with low-grade glioma or glioblastoma, undergoing nonglioma brain surgery, or in good health (not recorded which). The chain combines TRBV19 with TRBJ2-3, with D possibly matching TRBD2 (5 bases). Written as DNA, the CDR3 is TGTGCCAGTAGTATAGGAACATCTAGCACAGACACGCAGTATTTT. Protein sequence: CASSIGTSSTDTQYF. The whole variable domain, remainder taken from reference TRBV19 and TRBJ2-3, is DGGITQSPKYLFRKEGQNVTLSCEQNLNHDAMYWYRQDPGQGLRLIYYSQIVNDFQKGDIAEGYSVSREKKESFPLTVTSAQKNPTAFYLCASSIGTSSTDTQYFGPGTRLTVL.